These 18 T cell receptor beta chains were all obtained from the same sample, sequenced in a study of cytomegalovirus exposure and HLA in healthy donors. PCR primers comprised 60 Vbeta and 13 Jbeta primers. Sequencing used immunoSEQ multiplex PCR; TCRdb keeps in-frame clones, though not all of them. Counted here are 95,000 to 150,000 clones, roughly 82% occurring once; the ten biggest clones make up around 3.5%. Sequencing was performed on PBMCs. These receptors all come from a human donor in good health.

V gene TRBV28 combines with J gene TRBJ2-5, with 7 positions matching TRBD2. The CDR3 is 13 amino acids. CDR1 and CDR2 (germline): MDHEN, SYDVKM. Trimming cost V 3 bases and J 5 bases; bases outside gene matches: 3. The CDR3 nucleotides are TGTGCCAGCAGTTTGGGGGGGATGGAGACCCAGTACTTC. It is translated as CASSLGGMETQYF. Full variable domain (remainder filled in from reference TRBV28 and TRBJ2-5): DVKVTQSSRYLVKRTGEKVFLECVQDMDHENMFWYRQDPGLGLRLIYFSYDVKMKEKGDIPEGYSVSREKKERFSLILESASTNQTSMYLCASSLGGMETQYFGPGTRLLVL.

The chain is built from TRBV23-1 and TRBJ2-3; 7 bases are shared with TRBD2. TRBV23-1 is reported as an ORF; its role is uncertain. V lost 8 bases to trimming and J lost 2 bases; unmatched junction nucleotides: 10. The CDR3 contains 15 residues. In nucleotides, the CDR3 is TGCGCCAGCGGGGGGGAGGATCCCCACACAGATACGCAGTATTTT. Translated, it gives CASGGEDPHTDTQYF.

This clone was recorded only once. The V and J genes are TRBV18 and TRBJ2-6, with 10 bases matching TRBD1. The CDR3 loop spans 18 amino acids. Germline CDR1 is KGHSH and CDR2 is LQKENI. J was trimmed by 2 bases and V by 0 bases; bases with no gene match: 4. In DNA, the CDR3 is TGTGCCAGCTCACCACCGACAGGGGGCGCGGCTGGGGCCAACGTCCTGACTTTC. Translating it yields CASSPPTGGAAGANVLTF. The entire variable domain, with the rest obtained from reference TRBV18 and TRBJ2-6, is as follows: NAGVMQNPRHLVRRRGQEARLRCSPMKGHSHVYWYRQLPEEGLKFMVYLQKENIIDESGMPKERFSAEFPKEGPSILRIQQVVRGDSAAYFCASSPPTGGAAGANVLTFGAGSRLTVL.

This clone was detected only a few times. The gene calls are TRBV15 and TRBJ1-1, with D unresolved. V shed 0 bases and J shed 4 bases, with 9 bases lying between them. The germline V gene encodes CDR1 LNHNV and CDR2 YYDKDF (reference sequence). This CDR3 region has 14 residues. CDR3 sequence: CATSRDVTSTEAFF. In DNA form, the CDR3 reads TGTGCCACCAGCAGAGATGTAACGAGCACTGAAGCTTTCTTT.

V is TRBV28 and J is TRBJ1-2, with 10 bases lining up with TRBD1. V lost 6 bases to trimming and J lost 5 bases; unmatched junction nucleotides: 9. The CDR3 is made up of 15 amino acids. CDR1 is MDHEN and CDR2 is SYDVKM in the germline V gene. For the CDR3, the DNA is TGTGCCAGCAGCCCCTCAGGGGGACAGGGGTATGGCTACACCTTC. Translation gives CASSPSGGQGYGYTF.

The chain is built from TRBV6-6 and TRBJ2-4; 7 bases are shared with TRBD2. The CDR3 has 15 residues. Per germline, CDR1 MNHNY and CDR2 SVGAGI (reference sequence). V dropped 2 bases and J dropped 1; count of bases not matched to a gene: 2. This chain's CDR3 is CASSYIGGAKNIQYF. The CDR3 DNA is TGTGCCAGCAGTTACATCGGGGGGGCCAAAAACATTCAGTACTTC.

This clone was detected a few times. This chain uses TRBV6-5 with TRBJ2-7; D might be TRBD1 (7 bases). Germline CDR1 MNHEY, CDR2 SVGAGI. With 2 bases removed from V and 3 bases from J, the gap between germline ends came to 17 bases. The CDR3 covers 16 residues. The chain's CDR3 is CASSYEQNRGGYEQYF. The CDR3 nucleotides are TGTGCCAGCAGTTACGAGCAGAACAGGGGAGGCTACGAGCAGTACTTC.

About this clone itself: Germline is not matched at one junction end, which may reflect a read error. The chain combines TRBV6-5 with TRBJ2-7, with a possible D match to TRBD2 (5 bases). There are 16 residues in the CDR3. The germline V gene has CDR1 MNHEY and CDR2 SVGAGI. CDR3 DNA: TGTGCCAGCAGTTACACCGGGATAAGGGCTGGCAACAGCCCCTTTTTC. Protein product: CASSYTGIRAGNSPFF.

The CDR3 DNA follows: TGCGCCAGCAGCTCACGCTGGGAGGCGTTCACAGATACGCAGTATTTT. This encodes CASSSRWEAFTDTQYF. This rearrangement joins TRBV5-1 to TRBJ2-3; weak D call: TRBD2 (6 bases). Trimming cost V 3 bases and J 2 bases, with 16 bases left between them. The length of the CDR3 is 16 residues. In germline, CDR1 is SGHRS, CDR2 YFSETQ.

This chain connects TRBV10-1 to TRBJ2-7, with 8 bases fitting TRBD2. With V trimmed by 4 bases and J by 5 bases, 7 bases remained unmatched. The CDR3 extends over 14 amino acids. The V gene's germline CDR1 is WNHNN and CDR2 SYGVQD (reference sequence). The CDR3 spells CASSGGSGTHEQYF. The CDR3, as DNA: TGCGCCAGCAGTGGAGGTAGCGGGACCCACGAGCAGTACTTC.

The chain couples TRBV6-5 to TRBJ1-1; D is perhaps TRBD1 (5 bases). CDR1 MNHEY and CDR2 SVGAGI come from the germline V gene. The CDR3 covers 14 residues. V shed 4 bases and J shed 2 bases, with 11 bases lying between them. The CDR3 DNA follows: TGTGCCAGCAGTTTGGGGGGGTCAAACACTGAAGCTTTCTTT. Its translation is CASSLGGSNTEAFF.

The chain uses TRBV18 and TRBJ1-1; maybe TRBD1 (5 bases). Germline V gene lookup returns CDR1 KGHSH and CDR2 LQKENI. CDR3 size: 14 residues. Trimming took 6 bases from V and 4 from J, leaving 15 bases between them. The CDR3: CASSPSGARTEAFF. The DNA for the CDR3 is TGTGCCAGCTCTCCCAGCGGGGCTCGCACTGAAGCTTTCTTT.

This clone has more than one count but fewer than ten. This rearrangement joins TRBV27 to TRBJ2-3; 7 bases fit TRBD1. From germline, CDR1 is MNHEY and CDR2 SMNVEV (reference sequence). The CDR3 extends over 15 amino acids. Germline trimming cut 5 bases from V and 4 bases from J; bases unmatched to any gene: 9. CDR3 DNA sequence: TGTGCCAGCAGTCTGAGACAGGGAAGCGCAGATACGCAGTATTTT. This codes for CASSLRQGSADTQYF.

The chain employs TRBV19 and TRBJ2-1; 9 positions agree with TRBD1. Germline-derived CDR1 and CDR2 are LNHDA and SQIVND (reference sequence). The V gene end was trimmed by 1 base and the J gene end by 4 bases; junction bases not matched to a gene: 5. CDR3 size: 16 residues. In DNA, the CDR3 is TGTGCCAGTAGTATAGTCGGGACAGGGATTTACAATGAGCAGTTCTTC. Translated: CASSIVGTGIYNEQFF. Complete variable domain (other parts from reference TRBV19 and TRBJ2-1): DGGITQSPKYLFRKEGQNVTLSCEQNLNHDAMYWYRQDPGQGLRLIYYSQIVNDFQKGDIAEGYSVSREKKESFPLTVTSAQKNPTAFYLCASSIVGTGIYNEQFFGPGTRLTVL.

The J gene is TRBJ1-2, the V gene TRBV29-1; no clear D gene. The V end lost 3 bases, the J end lost 7 bases, and 12 bases lay between the germline ends. The CDR3 length is 12 residues. Germline V CDR1 and CDR2: SQVTM, ANQGSEA. CDR3 protein: CSVDAAGGGYTF. As DNA, the CDR3 is TGCAGCGTTGATGCAGCCGGAGGTGGCTACACCTTC.

The chain joins TRBV30 to TRBJ1-1, with D tentatively TRBD1 (5 bases). The CDR3 runs to 12 residues. CDR1 and CDR2 (germline): GTSNPN, SVGIG (reference sequence). V was shortened by 4 bases and J by 5 bases, with 11 bases between the two germline ends. CDR3 residues: CAWIWKGTEAFF. The DNA for the CDR3 is TGTGCCTGGATTTGGAAGGGGACTGAAGCTTTCTTT.

The gene calls are TRBV5-4 and TRBJ2-5; 9 bases match TRBD1. The tail of the sequence fits TRBJ2-7 better, so the J call may be wrong. There are 16 residues in the CDR3. Germline CDR1 is SGHNT and CDR2 is YYREEE (reference sequence). This CDR3 reads CASSPNRDRVLSEQYF. In nucleotides, the CDR3 is TGTGCCAGCAGCCCAAACAGGGACAGGGTTTTGTCCGAGCAGTACTTC.

The chain links TRBV19 to TRBJ2-1, with D hard to call. Per germline, CDR1 LNHDA and CDR2 SQIVND (reference sequence). The length of the CDR3 is 15 residues. V was trimmed by 5 bases and J by 6 bases, leaving 17 bases between them. CDR3 bases: TGTGCCAGTAGTCCCGGGTCGACGCAGCGCAATGAGCAGTTCTTC. Translation gives CASSPGSTQRNEQFF.